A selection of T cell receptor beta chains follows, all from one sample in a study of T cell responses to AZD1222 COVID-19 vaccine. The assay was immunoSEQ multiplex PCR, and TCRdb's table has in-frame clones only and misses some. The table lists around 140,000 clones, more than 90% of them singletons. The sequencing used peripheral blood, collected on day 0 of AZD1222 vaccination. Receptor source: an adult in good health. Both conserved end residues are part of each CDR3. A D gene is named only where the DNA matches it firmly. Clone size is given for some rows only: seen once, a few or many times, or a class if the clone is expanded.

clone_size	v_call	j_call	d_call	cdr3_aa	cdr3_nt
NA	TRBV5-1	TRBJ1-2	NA	CASSLLDAADGYTF	TGCGCCAGCAGCTTATTGGACGCAGCGGATGGCTACACCTTC
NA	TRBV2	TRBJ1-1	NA	CASSDFPGGETEAFF	TGTGCCAGCAGTGATTTTCCCGGGGGAGAGACTGAAGCTTTCTTT
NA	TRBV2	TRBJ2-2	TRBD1	CASRSGQGGTGELFF	TGTGCCAGCAGGTCGGGACAGGGAGGGACCGGGGAGCTGTTTTTT
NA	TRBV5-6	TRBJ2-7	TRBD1	CASSGRYRGEQYF	TGTGCCAGCAGCGGTCGATACAGGGGCGAGCAGTACTTC
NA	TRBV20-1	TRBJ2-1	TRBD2	CSASSRASGNNEQFF	TGCAGTGCTAGTAGTAGGGCTAGCGGGAACAATGAGCAGTTCTTC
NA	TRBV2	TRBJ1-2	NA	CASGLYGYTF	TGTGCCAGCGGACTCTATGGCTACACCTTC
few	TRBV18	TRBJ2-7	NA	CASSPAWDSLTGEQYF	TGTGCCAGCTCCCCCGCCTGGGACTCCCTAACCGGGGAGCAGTACTTC
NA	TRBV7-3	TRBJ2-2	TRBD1	CASSPYRGDTGELFF	TGTGCCAGCAGCCCCTACAGGGGGGACACCGGGGAGCTGTTTTTT
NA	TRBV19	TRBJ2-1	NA	CASSITRSYNEQFF	TGTGCCAGTAGTATAACCCGCTCCTACAATGAGCAGTTCTTC
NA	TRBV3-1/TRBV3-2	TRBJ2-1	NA	CASSHPGQGGIDNEQFF	TGTGCCAGCAGCCACCCCGGCCAGGGCGGGATTGACAATGAGCAGTTCTTC
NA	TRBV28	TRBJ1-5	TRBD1	CASRGTGGTRNQPQHF	TGTGCCAGCAGGGGGACAGGGGGGACCCGCAATCAGCCCCAGCATTTT
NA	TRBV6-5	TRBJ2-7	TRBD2	CASSPGGFLYEQYF	TGTGCCAGCAGTCCGGGAGGCTTCTTATACGAGCAGTACTTC
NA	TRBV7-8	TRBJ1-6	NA	CASSLAGRGRTNSPLHF	TGTGCCAGCAGCTTAGCTGGCCGGGGACGGACAAATTCACCCCTCCACTTT
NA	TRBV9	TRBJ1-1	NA	CASSEGGFNTEAFF	TGTGCCAGCAGCGAGGGCGGCTTTAACACTGAAGCTTTCTTT
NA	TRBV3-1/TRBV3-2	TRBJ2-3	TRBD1	CASSHRDRVTDTQYF	TGTGCCAGCAGCCACCGGGACAGGGTAACAGATACGCAGTATTTT
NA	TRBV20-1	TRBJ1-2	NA	CSANDNYGYTF	TGCAGTGCTAATGACAACTATGGCTACACCTTC
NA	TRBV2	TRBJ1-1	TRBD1	CASSRQGETEAFF	TGTGCCAGCAGCCGACAGGGCGAGACTGAAGCTTTCTTT
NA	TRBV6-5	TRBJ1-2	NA	CASLPGGPRYGYTF	TGTGCCAGCCTCCCCGGAGGACCTAGGTATGGCTACACCTTC
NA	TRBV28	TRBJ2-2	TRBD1	CASSLVDRGESGELFF	TGTGCCAGCAGTCTTGTAGACAGGGGCGAGTCCGGGGAGCTGTTTTTT
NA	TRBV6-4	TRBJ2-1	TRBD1	CASSQNIGTGDNEQFF	TGTGCCAGCAGTCAAAATATAGGGACAGGTGACAATGAGCAGTTCTTC
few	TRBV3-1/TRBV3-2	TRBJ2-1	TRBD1	CASSLRGLRTVRSSYNEQFF	TGTGCCAGCAGTCTAAGGGGGCTAAGGACAGTAAGGAGCTCCTACAATGAGCAGTTCTTC
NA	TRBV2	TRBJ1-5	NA	CASRRGEGGNQPQHF	TGTGCCTCCCGGAGGGGGGAGGGCGGCAATCAGCCCCAGCATTTT
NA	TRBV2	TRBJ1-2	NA	CASSLDRGNVYGYTF	TGTGCCAGCAGTCTTGACCGGGGCAACGTCTATGGCTACACCTTC
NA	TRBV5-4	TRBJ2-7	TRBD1	CASRMDRGHYEQYF	TGTGCCAGCAGAATGGACAGGGGGCACTACGAGCAGTACTTC
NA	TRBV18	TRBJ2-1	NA	CASSPRLDNEQFF	TGTGCCAGCTCACCAAGGCTTGACAATGAGCAGTTCTTC
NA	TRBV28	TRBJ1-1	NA	CASSFSRIGNTEAFF	TGTGCCAGCAGTTTCAGTCGGATAGGGAACACTGAAGCTTTCTTT
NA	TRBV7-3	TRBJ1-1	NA	CASSLESDGEAFF	TGTGCCAGCAGCTTAGAATCGGATGGTGAAGCTTTCTTT
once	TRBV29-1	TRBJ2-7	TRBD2	CSVAVMGGLAGVYHEQYF	TGCAGCGTCGCCGTCATGGGCGGACTAGCGGGGGTTTATCACGAGCAGTACTTC
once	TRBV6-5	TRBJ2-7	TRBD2	CASSYSPLAGAEQYF	TGTGCCAGCAGTTATTCCCCACTAGCGGGGGCCGAGCAGTACTTC
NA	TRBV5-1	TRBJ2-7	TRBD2	CASSPISIAGNSYEQYF	TGCGCCAGCAGCCCCATATCGATAGCGGGTAACTCCTACGAGCAGTACTTC
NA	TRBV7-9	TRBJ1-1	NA	CASSLALRRGFPCYTTF	TGTGCCAGCAGCCTAGCTCTGCGCAGGGGCTTCCCGTGCTATACCACTTTT
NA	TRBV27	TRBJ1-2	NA	CASSSIDGTRYGYTF	TGTGCCAGCAGTTCAATCGACGGAACCCGTTATGGCTACACCTTC
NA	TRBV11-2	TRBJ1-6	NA	CASSLEPSGFPRDSPLHF	TGTGCCAGCAGCTTGGAACCCTCAGGGTTTCCGCGGGATTCACCCCTCCACTTT
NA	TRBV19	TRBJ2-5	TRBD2	CASSSPASGKETQYF	TGTGCCAGTAGTAGCCCCGCTAGCGGGAAAGAGACCCAGTACTTC
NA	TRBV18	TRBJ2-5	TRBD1	CASSPMDGTATSQETQYF	TGTGCCAGCTCACCAATGGACGGGACAGCTACCTCCCAAGAGACCCAGTACTTC
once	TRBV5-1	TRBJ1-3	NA	CASSLGVLGNTIYF	TGCGCCAGCAGCTTGGGTGTGCTAGGAAACACCATATATTTT
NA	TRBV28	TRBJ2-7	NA	CASNDEPRGDGYEQYF	TGTGCCAGTAACGACGAACCTAGGGGGGACGGCTACGAGCAGTACTTC
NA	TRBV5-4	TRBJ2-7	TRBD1	CASSFTGGRIEQYF	TGTGCCAGCAGCTTTACAGGGGGCCGGATCGAGCAGTACTTC
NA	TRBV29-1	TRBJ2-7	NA	CSVLKNRLSSYEQYF	TGCAGCGTTCTTAAAAACAGGTTAAGCTCCTACGAGCAGTACTTC
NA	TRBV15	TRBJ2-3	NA	CATSRDTDTQYF	TGTGCCACCAGCAGGGACACAGATACGCAGTATTTT
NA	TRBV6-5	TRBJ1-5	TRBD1	CASSSSGTGRNQPQHF	TGTGCCAGCAGTTCATCCGGGACAGGGCGCAATCAGCCCCAGCATTTT